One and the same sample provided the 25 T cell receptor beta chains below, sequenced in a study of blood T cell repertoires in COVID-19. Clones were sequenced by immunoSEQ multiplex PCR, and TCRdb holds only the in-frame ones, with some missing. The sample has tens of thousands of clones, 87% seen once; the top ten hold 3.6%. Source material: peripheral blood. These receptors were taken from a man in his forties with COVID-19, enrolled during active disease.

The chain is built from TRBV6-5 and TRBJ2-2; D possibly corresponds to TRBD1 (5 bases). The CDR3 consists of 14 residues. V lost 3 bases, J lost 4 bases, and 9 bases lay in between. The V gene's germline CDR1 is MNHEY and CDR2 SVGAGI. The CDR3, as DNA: TGTGCCAGCAGTTATTTGGGGCCCACCGGGGAGCTGTTTTTT. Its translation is CASSYLGPTGELFF.

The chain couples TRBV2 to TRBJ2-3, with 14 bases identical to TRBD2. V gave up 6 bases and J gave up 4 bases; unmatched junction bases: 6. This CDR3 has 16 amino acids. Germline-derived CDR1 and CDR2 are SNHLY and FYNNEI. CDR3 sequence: CASSAMTSGGADTQYF. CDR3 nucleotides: TGTGCCAGCAGCGCGATGACTAGCGGGGGGGCAGATACGCAGTATTTT.

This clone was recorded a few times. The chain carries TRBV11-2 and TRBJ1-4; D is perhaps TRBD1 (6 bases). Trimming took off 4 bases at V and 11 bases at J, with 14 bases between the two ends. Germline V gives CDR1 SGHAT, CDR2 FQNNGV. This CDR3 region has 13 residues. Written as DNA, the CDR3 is TGTGCCAGCAGCTCCGCCAGGGGCCGGAAACTGTTTTTT. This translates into CASSSARGRKLFF.

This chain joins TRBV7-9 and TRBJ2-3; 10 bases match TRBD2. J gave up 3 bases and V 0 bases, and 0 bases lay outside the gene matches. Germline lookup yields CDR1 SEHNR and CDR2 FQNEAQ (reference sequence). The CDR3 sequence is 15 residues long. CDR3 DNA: TGTGCCAGCAGCTTAGCTAGCGGGGGGACAGATACGCAGTATTTT. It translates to CASSLASGGTDTQYF.

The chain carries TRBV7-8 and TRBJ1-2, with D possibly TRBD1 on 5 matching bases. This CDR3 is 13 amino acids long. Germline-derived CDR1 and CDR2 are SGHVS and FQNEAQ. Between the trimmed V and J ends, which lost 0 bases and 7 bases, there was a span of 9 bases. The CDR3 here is CASSLAPGSGYTF. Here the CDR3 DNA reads TGTGCCAGCAGCTTAGCCCCAGGGTCTGGCTACACCTTC. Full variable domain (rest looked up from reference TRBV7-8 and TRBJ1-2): GAGVSQSPRYKVAKRGQDVALRCDPISGHVSLFWYQQALGQGPEFLTYFQNEAQLDKSGLPSDRFFAERPEGSVSTLKIQRTQQEDSAVYLCASSLAPGSGYTFGSGTRLTVV.

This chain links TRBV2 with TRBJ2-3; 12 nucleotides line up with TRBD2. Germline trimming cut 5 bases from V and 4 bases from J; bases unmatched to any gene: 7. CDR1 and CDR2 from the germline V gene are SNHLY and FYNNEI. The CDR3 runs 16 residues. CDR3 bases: TGTGCCAGCAGTCCCCGAGCTAGCGGGGGGGCAGATACGCAGTATTTT. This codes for CASSPRASGGADTQYF.

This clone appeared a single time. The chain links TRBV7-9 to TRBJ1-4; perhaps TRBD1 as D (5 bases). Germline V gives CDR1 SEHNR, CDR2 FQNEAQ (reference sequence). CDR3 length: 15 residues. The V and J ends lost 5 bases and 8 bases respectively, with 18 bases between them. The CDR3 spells CASSPRGGSGEKLFF. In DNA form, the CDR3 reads TGTGCCAGCAGCCCTAGGGGAGGGTCGGGAGAAAAACTGTTTTTT.

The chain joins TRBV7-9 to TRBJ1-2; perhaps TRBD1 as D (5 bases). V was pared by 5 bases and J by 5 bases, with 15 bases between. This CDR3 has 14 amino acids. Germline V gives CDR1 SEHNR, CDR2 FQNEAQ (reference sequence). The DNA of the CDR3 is TGTGCCAGCAGCCAAGGGGTTAGTGGGTATGGCTACACCTTC. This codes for CASSQGVSGYGYTF. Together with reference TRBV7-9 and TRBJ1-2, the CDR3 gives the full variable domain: DTGVSQNPRHKITKRGQNVTFRCDPISEHNRLYWYRQTLGQGPEFLTYFQNEAQLEKSRLLSDRFSAERPKGSFSTLEIQRTEQGDSAMYLCASSQGVSGYGYTFGSGTRLTVV.

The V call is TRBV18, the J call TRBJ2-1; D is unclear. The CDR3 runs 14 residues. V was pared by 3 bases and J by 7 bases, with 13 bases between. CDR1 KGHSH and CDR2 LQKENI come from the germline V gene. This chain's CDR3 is CASSPSPVLNEQFF. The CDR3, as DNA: TGTGCCAGCTCACCCTCGCCAGTATTGAATGAGCAGTTCTTC.

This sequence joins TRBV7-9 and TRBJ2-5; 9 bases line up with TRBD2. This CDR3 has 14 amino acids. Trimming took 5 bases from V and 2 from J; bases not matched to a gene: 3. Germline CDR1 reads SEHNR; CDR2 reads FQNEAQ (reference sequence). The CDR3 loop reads CASSPGLAQETQYF. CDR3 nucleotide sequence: TGTGCCAGCAGCCCGGGACTAGCACAAGAGACCCAGTACTTC. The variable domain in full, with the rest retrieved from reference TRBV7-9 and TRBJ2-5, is DTGVSQNPRHKITKRGQNVTFRCDPISEHNRLYWYRQTLGQGPEFLTYFQNEAQLEKSRLLSDRFSAERPKGSFSTLEIQRTEQGDSAMYLCASSPGLAQETQYFGPGTRLLVL.

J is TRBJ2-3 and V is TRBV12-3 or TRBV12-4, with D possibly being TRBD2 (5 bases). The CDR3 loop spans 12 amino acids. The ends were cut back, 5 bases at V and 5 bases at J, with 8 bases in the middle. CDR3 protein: CASSHTRDTQYF. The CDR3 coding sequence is TGTGCCAGCAGTCATACTAGAGATACGCAGTATTTT.

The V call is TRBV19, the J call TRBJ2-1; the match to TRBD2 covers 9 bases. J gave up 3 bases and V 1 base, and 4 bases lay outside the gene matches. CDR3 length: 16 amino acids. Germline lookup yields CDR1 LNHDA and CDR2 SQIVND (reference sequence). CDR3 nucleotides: TGTGCCAGTAGTATAGGATCAGCGGGAGGCTACAATGAGCAGTTCTTC. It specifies CASSIGSAGGYNEQFF.

The CDR3 loop reads CASSLWTSGSTDTQYF. In nucleotides, the CDR3 is TGCGCCAGCAGCTTGTGGACTAGCGGGAGCACAGATACGCAGTATTTT. The rearrangement uses TRBV5-1 and TRBJ2-3; 11 bases align to TRBD2. Trimming removed 1 base from V and 0 bases from J; junction bases left unmatched: 1. The V gene's germline CDR1 is SGHRS and CDR2 YFSETQ. CDR3 length: 16 residues.

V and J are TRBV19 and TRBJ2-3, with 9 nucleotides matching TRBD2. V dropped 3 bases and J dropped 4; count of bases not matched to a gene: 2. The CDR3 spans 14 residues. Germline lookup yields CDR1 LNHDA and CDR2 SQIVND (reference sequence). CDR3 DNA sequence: TGTGCCAGTAGTATGGGCGGGGGGGCAGATACGCAGTATTTT. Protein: CASSMGGGADTQYF.

The CDR3 nucleotides are TGTGCCATCAGTGATAAGGGACTAGCGGGGGGCAATAACGAGCAGTACTTC. Its protein product is CAISDKGLAGGNNEQYF. The rearrangement joins TRBV10-3 to TRBJ2-7; TRBD2 aligns across 15 bases. The ends lost 3 bases at V and 5 bases at J; junction bases unmatched: 8. Germline-derived CDR1 and CDR2 are ENHRY and SYGVKD. The CDR3 totals 17 residues.

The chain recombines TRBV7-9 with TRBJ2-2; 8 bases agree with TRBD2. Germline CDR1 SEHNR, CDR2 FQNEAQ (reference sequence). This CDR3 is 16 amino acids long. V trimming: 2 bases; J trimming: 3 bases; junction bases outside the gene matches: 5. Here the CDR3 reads CASSLYTLADTGELFF. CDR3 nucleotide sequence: TGTGCCAGCAGCTTATATACACTAGCGGACACCGGGGAGCTGTTTTTT.

The CDR3 is CASSLGVGELFF. DNA for the CDR3: TGTGCCAGCAGCCTAGGGGTCGGGGAGCTGTTTTTT. This chain links TRBV3-1 (or the pseudogene TRBV3-2) with TRBJ2-2; D possibly corresponds to TRBD1 (5 bases). The CDR3 contains 12 residues. V was clipped by 4 bases and J by 7 bases, with 7 bases between them. Germline V gene data show CDR1 as LGHDT and CDR2 as YNNKEL (reference sequence).

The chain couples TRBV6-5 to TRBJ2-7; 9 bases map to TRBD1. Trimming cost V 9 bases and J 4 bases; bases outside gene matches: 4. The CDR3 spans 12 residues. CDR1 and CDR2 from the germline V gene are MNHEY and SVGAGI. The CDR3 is CARGGQGYEQYF. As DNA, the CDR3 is TGTGCCAGGGGGGGACAGGGATACGAGCAGTACTTC.

The DNA for the CDR3 is TGTGCCAGCGCCCGGGGGGTCGTATATGAAAAACTGTTTTTT. Translation: CASARGVVYEKLFF. The chain carries TRBV19 and TRBJ1-4, with TRBD1 as a possible D gene (5 bases). Germline CDR1 and CDR2: LNHDA and SQIVND (reference sequence). This CDR3 is 14 amino acids long. V lost 9 bases and J lost 6, with 17 bases in between.

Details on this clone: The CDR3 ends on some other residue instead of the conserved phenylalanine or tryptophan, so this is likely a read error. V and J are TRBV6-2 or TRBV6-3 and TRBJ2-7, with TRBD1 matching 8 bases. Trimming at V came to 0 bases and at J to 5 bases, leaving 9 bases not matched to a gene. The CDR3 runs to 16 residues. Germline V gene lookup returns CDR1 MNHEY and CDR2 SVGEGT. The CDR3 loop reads CASSYSMSRGRHEQYL. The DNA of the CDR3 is TGTGCCAGCAGTTACTCGATGAGCAGGGGGCGGCACGAGCAGTACCTC.

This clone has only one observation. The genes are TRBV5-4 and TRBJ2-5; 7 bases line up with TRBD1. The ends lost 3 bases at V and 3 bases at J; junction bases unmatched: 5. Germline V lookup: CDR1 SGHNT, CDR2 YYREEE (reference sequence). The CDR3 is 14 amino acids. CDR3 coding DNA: TGTGCCAGCAGCTGGGACAGCAAGAAAGAGACCCAGTACTTC. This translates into CASSWDSKKETQYF.

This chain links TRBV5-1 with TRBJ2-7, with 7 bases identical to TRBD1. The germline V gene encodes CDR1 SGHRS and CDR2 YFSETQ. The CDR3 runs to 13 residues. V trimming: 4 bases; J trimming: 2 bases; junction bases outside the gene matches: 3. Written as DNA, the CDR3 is TGCGCCAGCAGCCGCGGACAGGCCTACGAGCAGTACTTC. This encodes CASSRGQAYEQYF.

The CDR3 sequence: CSASADRRSTEAFF. The CDR3 coding sequence is TGCAGTGCTAGTGCGGACAGGAGGAGTACTGAAGCTTTCTTT. The chain has TRBV20-1 and TRBJ1-1; 7 positions agree with TRBD1. The V and J ends lost 3 bases and 5 bases, in that order; junction bases with no gene match: 9. This CDR3 has 14 amino acids. Germline CDR1 and CDR2: DFQATT and SNEGSKA (reference sequence).

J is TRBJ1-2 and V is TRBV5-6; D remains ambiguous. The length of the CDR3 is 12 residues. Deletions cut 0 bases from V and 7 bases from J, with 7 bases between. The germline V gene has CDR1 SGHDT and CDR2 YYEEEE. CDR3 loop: CASSLGPAGYTF. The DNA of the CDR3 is TGTGCCAGCAGCTTGGGGCCCGCTGGCTACACCTTC.

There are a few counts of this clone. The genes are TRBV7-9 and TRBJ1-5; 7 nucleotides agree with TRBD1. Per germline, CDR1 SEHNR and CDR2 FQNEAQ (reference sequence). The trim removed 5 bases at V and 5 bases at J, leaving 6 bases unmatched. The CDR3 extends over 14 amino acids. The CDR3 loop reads CASSPGTADQPQHF. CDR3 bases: TGTGCCAGCAGCCCAGGGACAGCCGATCAGCCCCAGCATTTT. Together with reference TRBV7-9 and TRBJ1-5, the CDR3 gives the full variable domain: DTGVSQNPRHKITKRGQNVTFRCDPISEHNRLYWYRQTLGQGPEFLTYFQNEAQLEKSRLLSDRFSAERPKGSFSTLEIQRTEQGDSAMYLCASSPGTADQPQHFGDGTRLSIL.